One and the same sample provided the 32 T cell receptor beta chains below, sequenced in a study of T-cell memory formation after mild COVID-19 (dated by TCRdb to 2020 to 2022). Receptors were amplified or captured by 5' RACE. Instrument on record: Illumina NovaSeq 6000. TCRdb reprocessed the public reads (quality trimming at Q25 with fastp, clone calling with MiXCR) and kept in-frame beta chains. One record per CDR3 amino acid sequence lists the most common genes and DNA. The sample table records 85,000 to 120,000 distinct CDR3 sequences; around an eighth of these occur just once. Clones ranked in the top ten supply 27% of the sample. Material for sequencing was PBMCs or a T cell subset sorted from them (not recorded which). Receptors originate from an adult woman who had mild COVID-19 (a few samples of this study predate the infection). The sample titles of this study are shuffled in the database, so cell type and time point are left out; the donor was told from shared clones.

This clonotype appeared a few times. V gene TRBV30 combines with J gene TRBJ2-2, with 7 bases fitting TRBD1. The CDR3 consists of 15 residues. The trim removed 4 bases at V and 3 bases at J, leaving 8 bases unmatched. In germline, CDR1 is GTSNPN, CDR2 SVGIG (reference sequence). CDR3 in DNA: TGTGCCTGGACCGCGGACAGGACCTACACCGGGGAGCTGTTTTTT. Protein: CAWTADRTYTGELFF.

This clonotype has ten or more counts. CDR3 coding DNA: TGCAGTGCTCCGCCGGGATACTATGGCTACACCTTC. Translated: CSAPPGYYGYTF. This chain connects TRBV20-1 to TRBJ1-2; D is undetermined. V was pared by 5 bases and J by 3 bases, with 10 bases between. Per germline, CDR1 DFQATT and CDR2 SNEGSKA (reference sequence). The CDR3 runs to 12 residues.

This clonotype was counted a few times. The V gene is TRBV15, the J gene TRBJ1-2; possible D gene TRBD1, 5 bases. Trimming removed 6 bases from V and 3 bases from J, with 14 bases in between. CDR1 is LNHNV, CDR2 YYDKDF, per germline (reference sequence). The CDR3 has 14 residues. CDR3 nucleotide sequence: TGTGCCACCAGAGGGGAGAGAATGGACTATGGCTACACCTTC. This sequence encodes CATRGERMDYGYTF.

This clonotype was found a few times. The chain employs TRBV4-1 and TRBJ2-3; D is possibly TRBD1 or TRBD2 (5 bases each). From germline, CDR1 is MGHRA and CDR2 YSYEKL. Deletions cut 1 base from V and 1 base from J, with 18 bases between. The CDR3 is 18 residues long. In DNA form, the CDR3 reads TGCGCCAGCAGCCAAGTATTTATCGGGGCGCTGGGCACAGATACGCAGTATTTT. Protein: CASSQVFIGALGTDTQYF.

The CDR3: CASSQESGGALETQYF. Written as DNA, the CDR3 is TGTGCCAGCAGCCAAGAATCAGGGGGGGCCCTGGAGACCCAGTACTTC. This rearrangement joins TRBV3-1 to TRBJ2-5; D could derive from TRBD1 or TRBD2 (7 bases each). The V gene's germline CDR1 is LGHDT and CDR2 YNNKEL (reference sequence). This CDR3 comprises 16 residues. Trimming took 0 bases from V and 5 from J, leaving 16 bases between them.

This clonotype was counted a few times. The chain joins TRBV12-3 or TRBV12-4 to TRBJ2-6, with a possible D match to TRBD2 (5 bases). The CDR3 covers 15 residues. The CDR3 DNA reads as TGTAAGCACCCGGGAAAGTACTCTGGGGCCAACGTCCTGACTTTC. Translation gives CKHPGKYSGANVLTF.

This chain joins TRBV20-1 and TRBJ2-7; D remains unclear. Germline V lookup: CDR1 DFQATT, CDR2 SNEGSKA (reference sequence). The CDR3 loop spans 13 amino acids. Trimming took off 5 bases at V and 1 base at J, with 12 bases between the two ends. The CDR3 loop is CSAPLTRSYEQYF. CDR3 sequence (DNA): TGCAGTGCTCCCCTCACAAGATCCTACGAGCAGTACTTC.

There are a few counts of this clonotype. This chain joins TRBV7-9 and TRBJ2-1, with D tentatively TRBD1 or TRBD2 (5 bases each). V lost 8 bases, J lost 2 bases, and 25 bases lay in between. This CDR3 is 18 amino acids long. The V gene's germline CDR1 is SEHNR and CDR2 FQNEAQ (reference sequence). The CDR3 here is CASHPLAPGPITYNEQFF. The DNA of the CDR3 is TGTGCCAGCCACCCCCTAGCTCCGGGGCCGATAACCTACAATGAGCAGTTCTTC.

This chain joins TRBV12-3 or TRBV12-4 and TRBJ2-1; the match to TRBD2 covers 11 bases. The CDR3 loop spans 15 amino acids. The junction had 10 bases not matched to a gene; V was cut back by 5 bases and J by 10 bases. The DNA of the CDR3 is TGTGCCAGCAGTCCGATAGCGGGGGGGCGTAGCGAGCAGTTCTTC. The encoded protein is CASSPIAGGRSEQFF.

This clonotype was found a few times. V usage is TRBV7-2 and J usage is TRBJ2-7; TRBD2 matches 10 bases. Germline V gives CDR1 SGHTA, CDR2 FQGNSA. Unmatched junction bases numbered 4, after V lost 5 bases and J lost 3 bases. The CDR3 totals 14 residues. CDR3 amino acids: CASSATSGNYEQYF. In nucleotides, the CDR3 is TGTGCCAGCAGCGCCACTAGCGGGAACTACGAGCAGTACTTC.

This clonotype was seen a handful of times. The chain employs TRBV29-1 and TRBJ2-7, with D maybe TRBD1 (5 bases). V lost 2 bases, J lost 0 bases, and 11 bases lay in between. Per the germline V gene, CDR1 is SQVTM and CDR2 is ANQGSEA. The CDR3 length is 14 residues. DNA for the CDR3: TGCAGCGTTGAATACTGGCAGGGCTCCTACGAGCAGTACTTC. This translates into CSVEYWQGSYEQYF.

The table lists this clonotype with a few counts. V is TRBV2 and J is TRBJ2-5; TRBD1 matches 7 bases. This CDR3 has 15 residues. Germline assignment: CDR1 SNHLY and CDR2 FYNNEI. V was clipped by 4 bases and J by 1 base; unmatched bases: 6. CDR3 amino acids: CASSGGTALQETQYF. The CDR3 nucleotides are TGTGCCAGCAGTGGAGGGACAGCCCTCCAAGAGACCCAGTACTTC.

This clonotype turned up a few times. The V and J genes are TRBV27 and TRBJ1-3; 7 nucleotides line up with TRBD1. This CDR3 is built from 14 residues. From germline, CDR1 is MNHEY and CDR2 SMNVEV (reference sequence). Trimming removed 7 bases from V and 2 bases from J; junction bases left unmatched: 5. The CDR3 spells CASKTGVTGNTIYF. CDR3 nucleotide sequence: TGTGCCAGCAAAACAGGGGTAACTGGAAACACCATATATTTT.

This clonotype came up a few times. The genes are TRBV3-1 and TRBJ2-1; TRBD2 matches at 8 bases. Trimming cost V 0 bases and J 4 bases; bases outside gene matches: 5. CDR3 length: 16 residues. In germline, CDR1 is LGHDT, CDR2 YNNKEL (reference sequence). CDR3 DNA sequence: TGTGCCAGCAGCCAAGAAGGTAGCGGGGTATACAATGAGCAGTTCTTC. Amino acids: CASSQEGSGVYNEQFF.

This clonotype turned up a few times. The V gene is TRBV19, the J gene TRBJ2-7; tentatively, D is TRBD1 (6 bases). Germline CDR1 and CDR2: LNHDA and SQIVND (reference sequence). The V and J ends lost 3 bases and 0 bases respectively, with 15 bases between them. The CDR3 contains 16 residues. In nucleotides, the CDR3 is TGTGCCAGTAGTATCGTGGGGGCCGCGAGCTCCTACGAGCAGTACTTC. The encoded protein is CASSIVGAASSYEQYF.

V usage is TRBV29-1 and J usage is TRBJ1-1; D ambiguous. The V end lost 3 bases, the J end lost 0 bases, and 5 bases lay between the germline ends. Germline CDR1 reads SQVTM; CDR2 reads ANQGSEA. The CDR3 is 12 amino acids. CDR3 sequence reads: CSVEEMNTEAFF. The CDR3 DNA reads TGCAGCGTTGAGGAGATGAACACTGAAGCTTTCTTT.

The chain recombines TRBV12-3 or TRBV12-4 with TRBJ2-7; no clear D gene. The V end lost 8 bases, the J end lost 3 bases, and 14 bases lay between the germline ends. The CDR3 consists of 13 residues. CDR3 amino acids: CASSLDPDYEQYF. The CDR3 DNA reads as TGTGCCAGCTCTCTGGACCCGGACTACGAGCAGTACTTC.

The V and J genes are TRBV27 and TRBJ1-1; 9 nucleotides match TRBD1. Per the germline V gene, CDR1 is MNHEY and CDR2 is SMNVEV (reference sequence). V shed 8 bases and J 5 bases; nucleotides not matched to a gene: 6. The CDR3 totals 13 residues. The CDR3 loop reads CASLGQGGTEAFF. DNA for the CDR3: TGTGCCAGCCTGGGACAGGGTGGAACTGAAGCTTTCTTT.

The V call is TRBV5-1, the J call TRBJ2-7; 8 bases fit TRBD2. J lost 4 bases, V lost 2 bases, and 5 bases had no gene match. Germline CDR1 and CDR2: SGHRS and YFSETQ. The CDR3 runs to 14 residues. CDR3 loop: CASSFGTSLYEQYF. The CDR3 coding sequence is TGCGCCAGCAGCTTCGGGACTAGTTTATACGAGCAGTACTTC.

This chain connects TRBV29-1 to TRBJ1-2; D unresolved. This CDR3 contains 12 residues. Trimming pared 6 bases from V and 7 bases from J, leaving 15 bases between. Germline CDR1 and CDR2: SQVTM and ANQGSEA. The CDR3 protein is CSVEPETPGYTF. The CDR3 DNA reads TGCAGCGTGGAGCCGGAGACCCCTGGCTACACCTTC.

This clonotype was detected only a few times. In DNA form, the CDR3 reads TGCAGCGTTGAGCCAGGGGTATTCACAGATACGCAGTATTTT. It is translated as CSVEPGVFTDTQYF. V gene TRBV29-1 combines with J gene TRBJ2-3; perhaps TRBD1 as D (6 bases). CDR3 length equals 14 residues. The V gene lost 3 bases and the J gene lost 2 bases, with 12 bases spanning the gap. The germline CDR1 and CDR2 sequences are SQVTM and ANQGSEA.

The chain joins TRBV4-3 to TRBJ2-3; 8 positions agree with TRBD2. The germline V gene encodes CDR1 LGHNA and CDR2 YSLEER. V lost 1 base to trimming and J lost 5 bases; unmatched junction nucleotides: 5. The CDR3 totals 15 residues. The CDR3 DNA is TGCGCCAGCAGCCAAGCGGGAGGGCCCGGAGATACGCAGTATTTT. This translates into CASSQAGGPGDTQYF.

This clonotype has only a few counts. The chain has TRBV7-8 and TRBJ2-1; D ambiguous. Germline loops: CDR1 SGHVS, CDR2 FQNEAQ. V shed 2 bases and J shed 1 base, with 9 bases lying between them. This CDR3 comprises 15 residues. The CDR3 nucleotides read TGTGCCAGCAGCTTAACTACCTCTTCCTACAATGAGCAGTTCTTC. This codes for CASSLTTSSYNEQFF.

This sequence joins TRBV24-1 and TRBJ2-2, with 7 bases that match TRBD1. Trimming at V came to 3 bases and at J to 4 bases, leaving 10 bases not matched to a gene. CDR3 size: 17 residues. The germline gives CDR1 KGHDR, CDR2 SFDVKD. DNA of the CDR3: TGTGCCACCAGTGATCCCTACAGGGGAGTAGGCACCGGGGAGCTGTTTTTT. This encodes CATSDPYRGVGTGELFF.

This clonotype appeared once. This sequence joins TRBV7-9 and TRBJ1-2; 10 nucleotides line up with TRBD1. The length of the CDR3 is 16 residues. V lost 4 bases to trimming and J lost 2 bases; unmatched junction nucleotides: 7. From germline, CDR1 is SEHNR and CDR2 FQNEAQ (reference sequence). The CDR3 bases are TGTGCCAGCAGCTCCCCCGGGACAGGGGCGAACTATGGCTACACCTTC. Its translation: CASSSPGTGANYGYTF.

CDR3 amino acids: CASSEKVYKSSDTQYF. CDR3 nucleotide sequence: TGTGCCAGCAGTGAAAAGGTTTATAAGAGCTCAGATACGCAGTATTTT. This chain connects TRBV25-1 to TRBJ2-3; no clear D gene. Per germline, CDR1 MGHDK and CDR2 SYGVNS. The CDR3 covers 16 residues. With 2 bases removed from V and 4 bases from J, the gap between germline ends came to 16 bases.

This clonotype was seen repeatedly, ten times or more. The chain is built from TRBV7-2 and TRBJ2-7; 8 bases line up with TRBD1. This CDR3 spans 14 amino acids. Germline V gene data show CDR1 as SGHTA and CDR2 as FQGNSA. The V segment lost 3 bases and the J segment 5 bases; nucleotides outside the gene matches: 6. CDR3 DNA: TGTGCCAGCAGCTTTTTGGACAGGGTGGACGAGCAGTACTTC. Amino acids: CASSFLDRVDEQYF.

This clonotype turned up a few times. The chain couples TRBV11-2 to TRBJ2-3; 10 positions match TRBD2. The CDR3 consists of 15 residues. V was pared by 7 bases and J by 6 bases, with 10 bases of the junction left unmatched. Germline lookup yields CDR1 SGHAT and CDR2 FQNNGV. Here the CDR3 DNA reads TGTGCCAGCAACCTAGCGGGGGTCGTCTTGGATACGCAGTATTTT. Its translation is CASNLAGVVLDTQYF.

V usage is TRBV30 and J usage is TRBJ1-1; no clear D gene. This CDR3 is 14 amino acids long. CDR1 is GTSNPN, CDR2 SVGIG, per germline (reference sequence). V was trimmed by 0 bases and J by 5 bases, leaving 13 bases between them. The CDR3 sequence is CAWSVAGFGTEAFF. The CDR3 coding sequence is TGTGCCTGGAGTGTTGCAGGCTTTGGGACTGAAGCTTTCTTT.

This clonotype appeared a few times. The chain couples TRBV6-2 or TRBV6-3 to TRBJ1-1; D not resolved. V was clipped by 0 bases and J by 5 bases, with 16 bases between them. Looked up from germline, CDR1 is MNHEY and CDR2 is SVGEGT. The CDR3 spans 16 residues. CDR3 residues: CASSYSKNIGRTEAFF. The CDR3 nucleotides are TGTGCCAGCAGTTACTCGAAAAACATAGGTCGGACTGAAGCTTTCTTT.

V usage is TRBV7-9 and J usage is TRBJ2-3, with TRBD2 matching over 7 bases. The germline V gene has CDR1 SEHNR and CDR2 FQNEAQ (reference sequence). The CDR3 consists of 13 residues. V lost 7 bases and J lost 6; bases outside the gene matches: 7. CDR3 coding DNA: TGTGCCAGCAAGGGCGGGAGAGTCGATACGCAGTATTTT. This gives the protein CASKGGRVDTQYF.

The chain combines TRBV9 with TRBJ2-1; D ambiguous. The CDR3 runs to 15 residues. V dropped 0 bases and J dropped 2 bases, with 9 bases sitting between them. Germline-derived CDR1 and CDR2 are SGDLS and YYNGEE. CDR3 nucleotides: TGTGCCAGCAGCGTAGAAGATGCCACCTACAATGAGCAGTTCTTC. Protein product: CASSVEDATYNEQFF. The variable domain in full, completed from reference TRBV9 and TRBJ2-1, reads DSGVTQTPKHLITATGQRVTLRCSPRSGDLSVYWYQQSLDQGLQFLIQYYNGEERAKGNILERFSAQQFPDLHSELNLSSLELGDSALYFCASSVEDATYNEQFFGPGTRLTVL.